What follows is one T cell receptor (beta chain) and its context. This sample was taken from a study of T-cell memory formation after mild COVID-19. Whole-study context: In these data, TCR clusters were largely donor specific.

A single record per CDR3 protein comes from TCRdb applying MiXCR to the 5' RACE reads. The sample includes hundreds of thousands of distinct CDR3 sequences, approximately 16% of them seen just once. CDR3 length: 13 residues. In germline, CDR1 is SGHRS, CDR2 YFSETQ. Trimming removed 4 bases from V and 1 base from J, with 8 bases in between. The sample comprised PBMCs or a T cell subset sorted from them (not recorded which). V usage is TRBV5-1 and J usage is TRBJ1-1, with unresolved D. The sequence came from a man aged 18 to 30 who had mild COVID-19 (a few samples of this study predate the infection). Cell type and time point are not known. CDR3 DNA sequence: TGCGCCAGCAGCACCAGACAGAACACTGAAGCTTTCTTT. It is translated as CASSTRQNTEAFF.